Here is one T cell receptor beta chain with its context. What it binds is not known. The PCR was carried out with 60 Vbeta primers and 13 Jbeta primers. Here immunoSEQ multiplex PCR was the method, and the copy in TCRdb shows in-frame clones only, minus some. Among 90,000 to 120,000 clones listed, 73% were seen once. These data are taken from a study of cytomegalovirus exposure and HLA in healthy donors. The CDR3 sequence is 15 residues long. The germline gives CDR1 MNHEY, CDR2 SVGAGI. The V and J ends lost 6 bases and 7 bases, in that order; junction bases with no gene match: 10. Broader study findings: Most of the TCR beta V segments (in an earlier analysis) were productive either about 87% or about 30% of the time.

The clonotype originates from a man aged 30 to 39 in good health and CMV-seronegative. Sequenced: PBMCs. The chain recombines TRBV6-5 with TRBJ1-5; 9 nucleotides match TRBD1. The CDR3 spells CASRPETGGAQPQHF. For the CDR3, the DNA is TGTGCCAGCAGACCGGAAACAGGGGGCGCCCAGCCCCAGCATTTT.